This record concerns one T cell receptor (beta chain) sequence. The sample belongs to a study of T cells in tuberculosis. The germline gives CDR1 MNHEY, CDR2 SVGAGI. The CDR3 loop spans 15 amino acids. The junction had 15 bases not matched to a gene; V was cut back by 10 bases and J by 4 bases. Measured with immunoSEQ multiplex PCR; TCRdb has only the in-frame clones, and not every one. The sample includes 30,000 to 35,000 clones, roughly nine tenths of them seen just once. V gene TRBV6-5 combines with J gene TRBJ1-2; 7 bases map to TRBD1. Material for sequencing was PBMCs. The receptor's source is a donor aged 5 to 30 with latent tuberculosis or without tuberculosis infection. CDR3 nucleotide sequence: TGTGCCACCGGACAGGCTGGGGGTATTGGCTATGGCTACACCTTC. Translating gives CATGQAGGIGYGYTF.